The 8 T cell receptor beta chains given below trace back to one sample, sequenced in a study of shared clonotypes between healthy human individuals. TCRdb keeps only in-frame clones here, not all; method: immunoSEQ multiplex PCR. The table includes some 490,000 clones, 70% to 80% detected once. Material: PBMCs. Every receptor here comes from a woman in her thirties or forties in good health. Some clones in this sample may be carry-over from other donors' samples.

The gene calls are TRBV9 and TRBJ2-7, with D maybe TRBD1 (6 bases). Germline V gives CDR1 SGDLS, CDR2 YYNGEE. V lost 0 bases, J lost 1 base, and 11 bases lay in between. CDR3 length: 15 amino acids. CDR3 nucleotide sequence: TGTGCCAGCAGCGTAGGGGTGCAGGGGTCCTACGAGCAGTACTTC. Protein: CASSVGVQGSYEQYF.

V usage is TRBV9 and J usage is TRBJ2-2, with 7 bases fitting TRBD1. Per the germline V gene, CDR1 is SGDLS and CDR2 is YYNGEE. The CDR3 totals 15 residues. V was clipped by 3 bases and J by 0 bases; unmatched bases: 2. The CDR3 loop is CASSAGGSNTGELFF. DNA for the CDR3: TGTGCCAGCAGCGCAGGGGGTTCGAACACCGGGGAGCTGTTTTTT. Supplemented by reference TRBV9 and TRBJ2-2, the full variable domain reads DSGVTQTPKHLITATGQRVTLRCSPRSGDLSVYWYQQSLDQGLQFLIQYYNGEERAKGNILERFSAQQFPDLHSELNLSSLELGDSALYFCASSAGGSNTGELFFGEGSRLTVL.

V usage is TRBV7-2 and J usage is TRBJ2-3; D call uncertain. Trimming stripped 7 bases from V and 0 bases from J, with 5 bases between. The germline V gene encodes CDR1 SGHTA and CDR2 FQGNSA. The CDR3 spans 12 residues. CDR3 nucleotide sequence: TGTGCCAGCACCGCTAGCACAGATACGCAGTATTTT. Translated: CASTASTDTQYF.

The chain carries TRBV27 and TRBJ2-5; unclear D gene. The ends were cut back, 2 bases at V and 1 base at J, with 5 bases in the middle. The CDR3 runs 13 residues. The germline V gene has CDR1 MNHEY and CDR2 SMNVEV (reference sequence). The CDR3 bases are TGTGCCAGCAGTTTACGGCCCCAAGAGACCCAGTACTTC. It specifies CASSLRPQETQYF.

The chain couples TRBV29-1 to TRBJ2-5, with D possibly TRBD1 on 6 matching bases. The CDR3 loop spans 11 amino acids. Germline V CDR1 and CDR2: SQVTM, ANQGSEA. Trimming removed 8 bases at V and 5 bases at J, with 12 bases between. The CDR3 bases are TGCAGCCTCGAAAGGGGGGAGACCCAGTACTTC. Protein sequence: CSLERGETQYF.

The V gene is TRBV12-5, the J gene TRBJ2-5; TRBD2 matches 7 bases. CDR3 length equals 14 residues. Germline V gives CDR1 LGHNT, CDR2 FRNRAP. Trimming cost V 6 bases and J 7 bases; bases outside gene matches: 11. The CDR3 protein is CASGPGKGGVTQYF. CDR3 nucleotide sequence: TGTGCTAGTGGACCTGGGAAGGGAGGGGTGACCCAGTACTTC.

The chain is built from TRBV6-5 and TRBJ1-2, with D uncertain. V lost 0 bases, J lost 0 bases, and 2 bases lay in between. CDR3 length equals 13 residues. Germline CDR1 and CDR2: MNHEY and SVGAGI. Here the CDR3 reads CASSYSSNYGYTF. The CDR3 DNA is TGTGCCAGCAGTTACTCATCTAACTATGGCTACACCTTC.

A single count supports this clone. The gene calls are TRBV13 and TRBJ2-1, with 8 bases that match TRBD2. The V and J ends lost 1 base and 1 base, in that order; junction bases with no gene match: 3. Germline CDR1 reads PRHDT; CDR2 reads FYEKMQ (reference sequence). The CDR3 totals 16 residues. CDR3 coding DNA: TGTGCCAGCAGCTTAGAACTAGCGGATTCCTACAATGAGCAGTTCTTC. Translating it yields CASSLELADSYNEQFF.